One and the same sample provided the 4 T cell receptor beta chains below, sequenced in a study of early T cells in non-severe SARS-CoV-2 infection. TCRdb reprocessed the 5' RACE reads via MiXCR and lists one record per CDR3 protein. Among nearly 55,000 distinct CDR3 sequences listed, about 8% were seen once. Source: whole blood, taken at baseline. These receptors all come from an adult who was a healthcare worker with PCR-confirmed SARS-CoV-2 infection or an uninfected control (not recorded which).

The table lists this clonotype with a few counts. V gene TRBV28 combines with J gene TRBJ2-3; 7 bases are shared with TRBD2. CDR3 size: 18 residues. Germline V lookup: CDR1 MDHEN, CDR2 SYDVKM. Trimming at V came to 5 bases and at J to 2 bases, leaving 16 bases not matched to a gene. The CDR3, as DNA: TGTGCCAGCAGTCCCCCCGGGGGAGGGAGGGCCCCCACAGATACGCAGTATTTT. Translation: CASSPPGGGRAPTDTQYF.

This clonotype appeared many times. The rearrangement joins TRBV7-8 to TRBJ2-1, with 7 bases that match TRBD2. Germline V gene sequence: CDR1 SGHVS, CDR2 FQNEAQ. The CDR3 loop spans 14 amino acids. V lost 2 bases, J lost 4 bases, and 2 bases stayed unmatched. This CDR3 is CASSLRLAYNEQFF. The DNA of the CDR3 is TGTGCCAGCAGCTTACGACTAGCTTACAATGAGCAGTTCTTC.

This clonotype showed up just a few times. The chain has TRBV25-1 and TRBJ2-7; TRBD2 might be the D (6 bases). This CDR3 region has 16 residues. V was pared by 4 bases and J by 0 bases, with 16 bases between. Germline V gene sequence: CDR1 MGHDK, CDR2 SYGVNS. CDR3 residues: CASSGRGPLSSYEQYF. For the CDR3, the DNA is TGTGCCAGCAGTGGGAGGGGACCTTTGTCCTCCTACGAGCAGTACTTC.

This clonotype was observed a handful of times. The V gene is TRBV6-2 or TRBV6-3, the J gene TRBJ2-1; D call uncertain. Trimming cost V 5 bases and J 1 base, with 9 bases left between them. Looked up from germline, CDR1 is MNHEY and CDR2 is SVGEGT. The CDR3 runs to 14 residues. CDR3 bases: TGTGCCAGCAGTCAGTTGGGGTCCTACAATGAGCAGTTCTTC. It translates to CASSQLGSYNEQFF.